This T cell receptor (beta chain) emerged from a study of blood T cell repertoires in COVID-19. In the study overall: The study drew acute and convalescent COVID-19 samples from the United States, Italy and Spain. Nucleic acid was either cDNA or gDNA, and it came from T cells, B-cell-depleted T cells, or PBMCs.

In the authors' methods: It was from reference gene primer amplification that nucleated cell counts were estimated. The method was immunoSEQ multiplex PCR; TCRdb's version includes in-frame clones alone and lacks a portion of them. The D gene and trimming were derived from the DNA, and the V and J assignments and clone size from that table. The table includes just over 650,000 clones, approximately 90% detected once. CDR1 is SGHTA, CDR2 FQGNSA, per germline. J was trimmed by 2 bases and V by 7 bases; bases with no gene match: 6. CDR3 length equals 16 residues. The clonotype originates from a young woman with acute or convalescent COVID-19. This chain connects TRBV7-2 to TRBJ1-5; 12 bases map to TRBD1. Sequenced input: peripheral blood. CDR3 DNA sequence: TGTGCCAGCATCTCCGGGACAGGGGGCGGCAATCAGCCCCAGCATTTT. Its protein product is CASISGTGGGNQPQHF.